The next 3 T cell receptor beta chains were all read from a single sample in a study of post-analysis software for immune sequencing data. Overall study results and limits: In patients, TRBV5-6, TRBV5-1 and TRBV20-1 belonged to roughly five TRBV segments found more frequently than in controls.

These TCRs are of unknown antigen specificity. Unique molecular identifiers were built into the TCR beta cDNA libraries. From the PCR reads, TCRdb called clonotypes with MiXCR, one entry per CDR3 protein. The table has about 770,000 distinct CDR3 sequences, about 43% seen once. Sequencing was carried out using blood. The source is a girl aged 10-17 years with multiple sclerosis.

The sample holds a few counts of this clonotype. The CDR3 DNA reads as TGTGCCAGCAGCTTAAGCCAGGGACAGTCCGAGCAGTACTTC. This gives the protein CASSLSQGQSEQYF. This chain joins TRBV7-9 and TRBJ2-7; 7 bases are a match to TRBD1. The J segment lost 6 bases and the V segment lost 2 bases, leaving 7 bases of the junction unmatched. The CDR3 loop spans 14 amino acids. Germline V gene data show CDR1 as SEHNR and CDR2 as FQNEAQ (reference sequence).

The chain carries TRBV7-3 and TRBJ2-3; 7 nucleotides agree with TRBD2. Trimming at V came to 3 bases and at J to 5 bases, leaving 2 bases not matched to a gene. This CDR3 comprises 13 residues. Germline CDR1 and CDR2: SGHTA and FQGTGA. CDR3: CASSLASGDTQYF. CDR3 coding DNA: TGTGCCAGCAGCTTGGCTAGCGGAGATACGCAGTATTTT.

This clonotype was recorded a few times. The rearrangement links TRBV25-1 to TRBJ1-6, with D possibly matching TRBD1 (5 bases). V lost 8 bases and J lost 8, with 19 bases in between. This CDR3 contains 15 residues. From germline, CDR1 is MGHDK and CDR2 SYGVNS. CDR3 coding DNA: TGTGCCAGCCGCCGGGTCGGGACCAAGGATTCACCCCTCCACTTT. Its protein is CASRRVGTKDSPLHF.